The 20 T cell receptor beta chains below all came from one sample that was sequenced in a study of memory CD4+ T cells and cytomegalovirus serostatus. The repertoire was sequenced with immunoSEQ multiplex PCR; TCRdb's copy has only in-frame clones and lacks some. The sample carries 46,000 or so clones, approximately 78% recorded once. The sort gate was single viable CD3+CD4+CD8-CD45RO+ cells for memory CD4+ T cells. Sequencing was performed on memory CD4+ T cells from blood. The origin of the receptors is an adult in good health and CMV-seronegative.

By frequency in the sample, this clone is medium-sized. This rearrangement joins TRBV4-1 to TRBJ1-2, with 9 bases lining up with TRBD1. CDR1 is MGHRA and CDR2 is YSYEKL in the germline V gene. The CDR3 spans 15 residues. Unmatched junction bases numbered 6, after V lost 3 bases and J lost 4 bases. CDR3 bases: TGCGCCAGCAGCCAGTCCGGGACAGGGTTCTATGGCTACACCTTC. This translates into CASSQSGTGFYGYTF.

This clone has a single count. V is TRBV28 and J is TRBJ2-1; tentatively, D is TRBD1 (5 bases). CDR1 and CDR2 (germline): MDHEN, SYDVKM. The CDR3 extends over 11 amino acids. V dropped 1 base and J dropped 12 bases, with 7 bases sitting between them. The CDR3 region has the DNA TGTGCCAGCAGTTTATCAAGGGGGCAGTTCTTC. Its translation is CASSLSRGQFF. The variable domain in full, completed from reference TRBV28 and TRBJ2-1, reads DVKVTQSSRYLVKRTGEKVFLECVQDMDHENMFWYRQDPGLGLRLIYFSYDVKMKEKGDIPEGYSVSREKKERFSLILESASTNQTSMYLCASSLSRGQFFGPGTRLTVL.

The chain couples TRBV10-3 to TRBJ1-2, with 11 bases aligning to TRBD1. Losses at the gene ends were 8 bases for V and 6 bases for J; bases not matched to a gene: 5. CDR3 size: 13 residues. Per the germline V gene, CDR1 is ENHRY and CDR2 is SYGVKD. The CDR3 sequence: CAIWTGGVDGYTF. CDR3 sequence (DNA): TGTGCCATCTGGACAGGGGGCGTCGATGGCTACACCTTC.

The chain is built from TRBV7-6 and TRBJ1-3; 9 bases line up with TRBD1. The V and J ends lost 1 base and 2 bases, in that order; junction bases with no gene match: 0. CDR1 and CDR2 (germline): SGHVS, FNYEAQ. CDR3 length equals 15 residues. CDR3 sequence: CASSLGTGAGNTIYF. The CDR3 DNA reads TGTGCCAGCAGCTTAGGGACAGGGGCTGGAAACACCATATATTTT.

This CDR3 is CASSAEDRTEAFF. The CDR3 nucleotides are TGTGCCAGCAGCGCGGAGGACCGGACTGAAGCTTTCTTT. The J gene is TRBJ1-1, the V gene TRBV5-8; D is undetermined. The V and J ends lost 4 bases and 5 bases respectively, with 12 bases between them. The CDR3 is 13 amino acids. In germline, CDR1 is SGHTS, CDR2 YDEGEE.

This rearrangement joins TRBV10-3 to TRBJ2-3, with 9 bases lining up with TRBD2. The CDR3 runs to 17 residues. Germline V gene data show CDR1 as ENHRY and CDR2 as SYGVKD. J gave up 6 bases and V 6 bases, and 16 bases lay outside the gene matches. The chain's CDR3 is CAIRDQGRGGPRDTQYF. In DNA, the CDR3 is TGTGCCATCAGAGACCAGGGGCGGGGGGGCCCAAGGGATACGCAGTATTTT.

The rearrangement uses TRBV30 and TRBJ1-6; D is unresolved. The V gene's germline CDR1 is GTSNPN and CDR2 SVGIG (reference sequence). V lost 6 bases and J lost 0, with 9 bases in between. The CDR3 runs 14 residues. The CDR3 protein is CACRLGSYNSPLHF. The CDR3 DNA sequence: TGTGCCTGCCGACTAGGCTCCTATAATTCACCCCTCCACTTT.

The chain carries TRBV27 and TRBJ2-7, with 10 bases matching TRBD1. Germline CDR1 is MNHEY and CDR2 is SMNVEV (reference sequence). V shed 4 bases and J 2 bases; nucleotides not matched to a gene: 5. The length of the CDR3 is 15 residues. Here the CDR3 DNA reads TGTGCCAGCAGTTGGTCCGGGACAGGGGCCTACGAGCAGTACTTC. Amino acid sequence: CASSWSGTGAYEQYF.

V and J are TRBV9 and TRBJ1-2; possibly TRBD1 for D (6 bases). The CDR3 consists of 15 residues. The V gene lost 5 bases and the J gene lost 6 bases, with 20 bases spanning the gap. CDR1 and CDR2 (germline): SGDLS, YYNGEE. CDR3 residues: CASRSMTGVGHGYTF. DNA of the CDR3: TGTGCCAGCAGGAGCATGACAGGAGTCGGTCATGGCTACACCTTC.

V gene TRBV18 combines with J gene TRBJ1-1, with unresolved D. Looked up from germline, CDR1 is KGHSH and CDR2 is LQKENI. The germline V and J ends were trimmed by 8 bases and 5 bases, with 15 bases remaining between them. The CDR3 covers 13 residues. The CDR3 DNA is TGTGCCAGCGCGTTTAACAGCGAGACTGAAGCTTTCTTT. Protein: CASAFNSETEAFF. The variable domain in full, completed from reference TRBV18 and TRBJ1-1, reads NAGVMQNPRHLVRRRGQEARLRCSPMKGHSHVYWYRQLPEEGLKFMVYLQKENIIDESGMPKERFSAEFPKEGPSILRIQQVVRGDSAAYFCASAFNSETEAFFGQGTRLTVV.

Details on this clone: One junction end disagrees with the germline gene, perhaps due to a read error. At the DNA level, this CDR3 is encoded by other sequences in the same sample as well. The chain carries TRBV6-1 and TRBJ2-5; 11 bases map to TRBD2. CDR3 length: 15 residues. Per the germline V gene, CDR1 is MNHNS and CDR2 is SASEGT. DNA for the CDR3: TGTGCCAGCAGTGGGAGACTAGCGGGGCAAGAGACTCAGTACTTC. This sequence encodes CASSGRLAGQETQYF.

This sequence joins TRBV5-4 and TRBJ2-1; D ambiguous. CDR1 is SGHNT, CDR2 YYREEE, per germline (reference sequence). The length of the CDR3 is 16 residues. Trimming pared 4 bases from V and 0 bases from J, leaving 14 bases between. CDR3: CASSKGGRDSYNEQFF. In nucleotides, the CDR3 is TGTGCCAGCAGCAAGGGCGGCAGAGACTCCTACAATGAGCAGTTCTTC.

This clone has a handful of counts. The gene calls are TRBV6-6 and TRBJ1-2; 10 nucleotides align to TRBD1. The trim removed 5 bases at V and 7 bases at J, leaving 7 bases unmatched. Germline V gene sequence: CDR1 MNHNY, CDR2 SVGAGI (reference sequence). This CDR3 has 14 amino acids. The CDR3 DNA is TGTGCCAGCAGTCCTAGCGGGACAGGGGTTGGCTACACCTTC. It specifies CASSPSGTGVGYTF.

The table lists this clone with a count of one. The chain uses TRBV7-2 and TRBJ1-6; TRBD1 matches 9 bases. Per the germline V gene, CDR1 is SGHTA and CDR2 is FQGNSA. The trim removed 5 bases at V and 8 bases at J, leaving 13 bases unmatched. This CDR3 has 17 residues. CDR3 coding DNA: TGTGCCAGCAGCCGCTACGTTAGGACAGGGGCCGATTCACCCCTCCACTTT. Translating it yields CASSRYVRTGADSPLHF.

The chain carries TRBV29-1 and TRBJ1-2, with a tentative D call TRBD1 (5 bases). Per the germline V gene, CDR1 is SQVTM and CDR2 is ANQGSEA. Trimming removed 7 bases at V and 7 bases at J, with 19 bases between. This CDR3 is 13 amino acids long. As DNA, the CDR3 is TGCAGCGGGGGCGACGGGGTTTTAGGTGGCTACACCTTC. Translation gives CSGGDGVLGGYTF.

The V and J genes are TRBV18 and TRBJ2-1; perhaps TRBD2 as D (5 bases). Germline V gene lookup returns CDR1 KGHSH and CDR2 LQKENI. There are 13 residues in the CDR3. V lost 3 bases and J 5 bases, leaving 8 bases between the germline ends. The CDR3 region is CASSPGLDNEQFF. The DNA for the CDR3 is TGTGCCAGCTCACCCGGACTTGACAATGAGCAGTTCTTC.

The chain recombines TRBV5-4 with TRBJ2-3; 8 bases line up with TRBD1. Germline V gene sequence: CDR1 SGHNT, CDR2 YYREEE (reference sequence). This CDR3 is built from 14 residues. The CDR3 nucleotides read TGTGCAGCCAAACCGCCAGGGGGCGGAGATACGCAGTATTTT. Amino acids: CAAKPPGGGDTQYF.

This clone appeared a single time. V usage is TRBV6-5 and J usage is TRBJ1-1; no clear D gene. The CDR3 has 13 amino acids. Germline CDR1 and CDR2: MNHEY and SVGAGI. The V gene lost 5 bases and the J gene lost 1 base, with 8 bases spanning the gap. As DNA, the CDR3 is TGTGCCAGCAGTGGACGGGAGAACACTGAAGCTTTCTTT. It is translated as CASSGRENTEAFF.

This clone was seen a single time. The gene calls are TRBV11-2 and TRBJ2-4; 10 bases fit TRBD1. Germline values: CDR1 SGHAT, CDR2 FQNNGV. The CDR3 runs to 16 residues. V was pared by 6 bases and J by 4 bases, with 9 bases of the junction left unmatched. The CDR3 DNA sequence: TGTGCCAGCAGTCTTCCCCCGGGACAGGGGAAAAACATTCAGTACTTC. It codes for CASSLPPGQGKNIQYF.

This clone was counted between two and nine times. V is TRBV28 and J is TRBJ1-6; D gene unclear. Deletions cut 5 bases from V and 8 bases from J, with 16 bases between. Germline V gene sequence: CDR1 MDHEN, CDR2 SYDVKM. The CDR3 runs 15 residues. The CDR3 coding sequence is TGTGCCAGCAGTCCCCATACCCCGGAGGATTCACCCCTCCACTTT. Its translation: CASSPHTPEDSPLHF.